This T cell receptor (beta chain) is drawn from a study of blood T cells in healthy people across ages. Drawing of peripheral blood yielded about 10 milliliters from each donor. Combining a sample-barcoded 5' primer with a J-beta primer mix, a second PCR ran for 7 to 11 cycles. Every cDNA was tagged by a template-switch adaptor with 12 random nucleotides. Each sample provided no less than 2.5 million CDR3-containing paired-end reads. TCRdb re-derived calls from the 5' RACE reads in MiXCR, one entry per CDR3 protein. The sample has 1.5 million to 2 million distinct CDR3 sequences, about two fifths seen once; the top ten hold 23%. Ten or more counts support this clonotype. The antigen is not known. One end of the junction fails to match germline, which may point to a read error. The length of the CDR3 is 15 residues. Germline V gene sequence: CDR1 LGHDT, CDR2 YNNKEL (reference sequence). Study outcomes and limitations: Per million T cells, the diversity of TCR beta decreased roughly linearly as age advanced.

This sequence joins TRBV3-1 and TRBJ2-3; TRBD2 aligns across 7 bases. The source of this sequence is a human donor in good health. The sequencing input was blood. CDR3 nucleotide sequence: TGCGCCAGCAGCCAAGCCGCCGGGGGGACAGATACGCAGTATTTT. Translated, it gives CASSQAAGGTDTQYF.